What follows describes a single T cell receptor (beta chain). Its antigen specificity is not known. The input lacks base qualities; no much larger clone sits a single base away. Deletion took 4 bases off V and 4 bases off J, with a span of 10 bases between the germline ends. From cysteine to phenylalanine, the CDR3 is 13 amino acids long. The entry retains the CDR3 DNA only, 39 bases that are in frame from base 1. CDR1 and CDR2 are drawn from the germline V gene: SGHTA, FQGNSA. These data originate in a study of blood T cell repertoires in COVID-19 (TCRdb year 2020). About the study as a whole: Collaborator samples came from the United States, Italy and Spain and covered acute and convalescent phases of COVID-19. The prospective study material was composed of cDNA or gDNA derived from T cells, B-cell-depleted T cells, or PBMCs. Subjects who had been exposed to COVID-19, were actively infected with it, or had recovered from it provided the deeply sampled blood TCRbeta repertoires that made up the dataset. The repertoires were made available in a free public database intended to serve as a resource for research on the immune response to SARS-CoV-2. Samples were obtained from the ongoing ImmuneRACE study (first 160 participants) and from 1,254 subjects provided by 6 global collaborators. A de-identified subject ID, COVID-19 status, age in years and sex were almost always included in the sample metadata. Where available, HLA class I and class II types were obtained from metadata supplied by the sample provider rather than from assay-based typing. Results the study describes overall, beyond this receptor: The quantity of clinical and demographic metadata differed by source and by participant and was supplied without curation.

TCRbeta CDR3 regions were amplified from genomic DNA using the immunoSEQ Assay, a bias-controlled multiplex PCR. Turning to the authors' computational methods: The number of nucleated cells in each sample was estimated from the amplification of reference gene primers within the assay. To quantify the absolute abundance of each unique TCRbeta CDR3 rearrangement, sequence reads were collapsed and filtered. For each sample, productive Simpson clonality was calculated as the square root of Simpson's diversity index over productive rearrangements. Entries here come from immuneACCESS through TCRdb and include only in-frame sequences with V and J called. Some clones fail to appear in such tables; in the studies checked, an unresolved V gene covers under half of the shortfall, and the cause of the remainder is unknown. V, J and clone size are taken as reported in that table, and D and trimming were inferred from the DNA itself. In this sample the table shows about 240,000 clones, around four fifths of which occur a single time. Roughly 8% of the sample is in the top ten clones.

One collaborating source in Seattle enrolled patients during active infection and followed them longitudinally through the course of disease. Whole blood was collected in K2EDTA tubes by collaborating institutions according to the institutions' own protocols. For TCRbeta analysis, collaborator samples were shipped as frozen whole blood, as isolated PBMCs, or as DNA extracted from either sample type. Rearrangement joined TRBV7-2 to TRBJ1-2, with no confident D gene call. The clonotype comes from a woman older than 75 with COVID-19, enrolled during active disease. The sequenced sample consisted of peripheral blood. The DNA sequence reads TGTGCCAGCAGCTGGCAACGTCTCTATGGCTACACCTTC. The resulting protein is CASSWQRLYGYTF.